A single T cell receptor beta chain is shown here with its context. This clonotype was seen only a few times. Its antigen is currently not known. No qualities accompany the bases; no much larger clone lies one base away. Ficoll-Paque density gradient centrifugation was the method used to isolate PBMCs. The record originates from a study of T-cell memory formation after mild COVID-19 (dated by TCRdb to about 2021). A note on the overall study: TCR sequence clusters from the two donors were found to be largely donor specific. In a couple of donors, T-cell clones that expanded and contracted after mild COVID-19 were tracked by sequencing TCRalpha and TCRbeta repertoires over time. The cohort comprised two young, previously healthy adult volunteers, one female and one male. The investigation overall reported the following: Clones contracting from day 15 to 85 had balanced CD4/CD8 phenotypes, while a second wave expanding from day 15 to 37 was biased towards CD4+. Some responding clones were detected in pre-infection memory, which suggested that pre-existing cross-reactive memory T cells had joined the SARS-CoV-2 response. Only a couple of mild cases were covered by the study, and larger cohorts that include severe cases with pre-infection samples were considered necessary. SARS-CoV-2 specificity was not confirmed for the second-wave clones peaking on day 37. Contracting CD4+ clones were found mainly in CM and EM memory subsets, while CD8+ clones were enriched in EMRA.

Sequencing relied on an Illumina NovaSeq 6000. TCRalpha and TCRbeta cDNA libraries were constructed by 5'RACE with constant-segment primers, with sample barcodes and unique molecular identifiers being introduced. RNA was extracted from every sample with Trizol reagent. The libraries were amplified in two PCR steps, and the second step added a second sample barcode and Illumina TruSeq adapters. Sequencing of libraries was performed on an Illumina NovaSeq with 2 x 150 bp paired-end reads. Processing in the source paper ran as follows. With migec v1.2.7, reads were demultiplexed and then collapsed into UMI-guided consensus sequences. Using mixcr v2.1.11, UMI consensuses were aligned to TRA and TRB V and J templates and then assembled into clonotypes. A clonotype was counted as expanded or contracted only if both edgeR and NoisET called the change significant, with noise models trained on biological replicates. For edgeR calls, the cutoffs were a false discovery rate-adjusted p below 0.01 and a log2 fold-change threshold of 1. As an exploratory analysis of dynamics, max-normalized trajectories of the 1000 most abundant clonotypes were examined by PCA with hierarchical clustering. Each responding clone was given a CD4 or CD8 phenotype based on the CD4+ and CD8+ repertoires, which had been sequenced separately. TCRdb reworked the public reads: Q25 trimming with fastp, MiXCR clone assembly, productive beta chains retained. Rows are unified per CDR3 protein, each entry keeping the most common DNA and genes. Clone size and V and J calls follow TCRdb, not the original study. For this sample there are 200,000 to 250,000 distinct CDR3 sequences; 8% to 9.5% appear just once. The top ten constitute more than 20% of the sample.

According to the germline V gene, CDR1 reads SQVTM and CDR2 reads ANQGSEA. The CDR3 has 12 amino acids, counting the end cysteine and phenylalanine. The DNA shown is the 36-base CDR3, in frame from base 1. The junction carries 5 bases between V and J, which are trimmed by 0 bases and 6 bases respectively. The sequenced sample was PBMCs or a T cell subset sorted from them (not recorded which). The source is a man younger than 35 who had mild COVID-19 (a few samples of this study predate the infection). The sample titles of this study are shuffled in the database, so cell type and time point are left out; the donor was told from shared clones. The V gene is TRBV29-1 and the J gene is TRBJ1-4, with the D segment identity uncertain. The CDR3 region reads CSVEDGDEKLFF. The bases read TGCAGCGTTGAAGATGGGGATGAAAAACTGTTTTTT.